These 9 T cell receptor beta chains were all obtained from the same sample, sequenced in a study of blood T cells in healthy people across ages. Next came a second PCR, run for roughly 6 to 11 cycles, which used a sample-barcoded 5' primer along with a J-beta primer mix. TCRdb independently ran MiXCR on the 5' RACE reads; one entry per CDR3 protein. This table holds approximately 900,000 distinct CDR3 sequences, about 48% found once. The specimen sequenced was blood. The source is a man aged 30-40 years in good health.

V is TRBV6-2 or TRBV6-3 and J is TRBJ2-7, with D perhaps matching TRBD1 (6 bases). V lost 10 bases, J lost 3 bases, and 16 bases lay in between. Germline V gives CDR1 MNHEY, CDR2 SVGEGT. This CDR3 is built from 13 residues. DNA for the CDR3: TGTGCCACCCGAACGGGACAACTCTACGAGCAGTACTTC. This sequence encodes CATRTGQLYEQYF.

V gene TRBV6-2 or TRBV6-3 combines with J gene TRBJ2-6; 7 bases line up with TRBD1. This CDR3 has 17 residues. With V trimmed by 5 bases and J by 0 bases, 7 bases remained unmatched. The germline CDR1 and CDR2 sequences are MNHEY and SVGEGT. The CDR3 DNA reads TGTGCCAGCAGTCGACGGGGACAGAGCTCTGGGGCCAACGTCCTGACTTTC. This encodes CASSRRGQSSGANVLTF.

The chain employs TRBV7-9 and TRBJ2-4; 9 positions agree with TRBD1. The J call is in doubt because the DNA end fits TRBJ2-5 better. Germline assignment: CDR1 SEHNR and CDR2 FQNEAQ (reference sequence). This CDR3 is 15 amino acids long. The DNA for the CDR3 is TGTGCCAGCAGCCCGGGACAGGGAGTAGTAGAGACCCAGTACTTC. This encodes CASSPGQGVVETQYF.

The gene calls are TRBV7-2 and TRBJ2-1, with D perhaps TRBD1 or TRBD2 (6 bases each). The J call may be mistaken, given a closer DNA end match to TRBJ2-7. Germline CDR1 reads SGHTA; CDR2 reads FQGNSA. This CDR3 contains 15 residues. CDR3 nucleotides: TGTGCCAGCAGCTTTGGGGGGCCCTCCTACAATGAGCAGTACTTC. Residues: CASSFGGPSYNEQYF.

The J gene is TRBJ2-7, the V gene TRBV7-9; D is undetermined. The germline V gene has CDR1 SEHNR and CDR2 FQNEAQ (reference sequence). The CDR3 length is 15 residues. With 5 bases removed from V and 2 bases from J, the gap between germline ends came to 16 bases. CDR3 in DNA: TGTGCCAGCAGCCCCCAGGACGAATCCGCCTACGAGCAGTACTTC. Amino acids: CASSPQDESAYEQYF.

The chain recombines TRBV5-1 with TRBJ1-5; D is unresolved. Germline loops: CDR1 SGHRS, CDR2 YFSETQ. The CDR3 is made up of 13 amino acids. The V and J ends lost 7 bases and 2 bases respectively, with 10 bases between them. In DNA, the CDR3 is TGCGCCAGCTCTGAGTTTGGCAATCAGCCCCAGCATTTT. Protein: CASSEFGNQPQHF.

This chain's CDR3 is CASSVPTSGGINEQFF. CDR3 sequence (DNA): TGTGCCAGCAGCGTACCGACTAGCGGGGGGATCAATGAGCAGTTCTTC. This chain uses TRBV9 with TRBJ2-1; 13 bases line up with TRBD2. The CDR3 has 16 residues. Trimming took 1 base from V and 6 from J; bases not matched to a gene: 4. Germline CDR1 is SGDLS and CDR2 is YYNGEE.

This clonotype has a handful of counts. For the CDR3, the DNA is TGTGCCAGCAGTTACTCGCCCCCAGAGACCCAGTACTTC. It translates to CASSYSPPETQYF. The genes are TRBV6-2 or TRBV6-3 and TRBJ2-5; no firm D call. This CDR3 comprises 13 residues. V was shortened by 0 bases and J by 4 bases, with 6 bases between the two germline ends. In germline, CDR1 is MNHEY, CDR2 SVGEGT.

V gene TRBV5-6 combines with J gene TRBJ2-7, with D maybe TRBD2 (6 bases). Between the trimmed V and J ends, which lost 1 base and 7 bases, there was a span of 12 bases. From germline, CDR1 is SGHDT and CDR2 YYEEEE. This CDR3 spans 13 amino acids. CDR3 coding DNA: TGTGCCAGCAGCTTGACGGGAGACAATGAGCAGTACTTC. Amino acid sequence: CASSLTGDNEQYF. Drawing the rest from reference TRBV5-6 and TRBJ2-7, the complete variable domain is DAGVTQSPTHLIKTRGQQVTLRCSPKSGHDTVSWYQQALGQGPQFIFQYYEEEERQRGNFPDRFSGHQFPNYSSELNVNALLLGDSALYLCASSLTGDNEQYFGPGTRLTVT.